One and the same sample provided the 17 T cell receptor beta chains below, sequenced in a study of radiation and T cells in renal cell carcinoma. The time point: blood 2 weeks post-SBRT. Documented treatment: 15 Gy SBRT to primary tumor, nephrectomy 4 weeks later. The data were produced by immunoSEQ multiplex PCR, yet TCRdb's version contains in-frame clones alone and is incomplete. Among around 130,000 clones listed, about 81% were seen once. The starting material was blood, obtained from a patient whose treatment included radiotherapy and nephrectomy. The origin of the receptors is a woman aged 60-75 years with renal cell carcinoma.

The chain employs TRBV28 and TRBJ1-4, with D possibly matching TRBD1 (6 bases). The length of the CDR3 is 14 residues. In germline, CDR1 is MDHEN, CDR2 SYDVKM. Trimming stripped 7 bases from V and 8 bases from J, with 17 bases between. The CDR3 sequence is CASTVRGAGEKLFF. The CDR3 DNA is TGTGCCAGCACCGTTCGGGGGGCCGGGGAAAAACTGTTTTTT. The entire variable domain, with the rest obtained from reference TRBV28 and TRBJ1-4, is as follows: DVKVTQSSRYLVKRTGEKVFLECVQDMDHENMFWYRQDPGLGLRLIYFSYDVKMKEKGDIPEGYSVSREKKERFSLILESASTNQTSMYLCASTVRGAGEKLFFGSGTQLSVL.

The CDR3 DNA follows: TGCAGCGTTGTACTGAACACTGAAGCTTTCTTT. Encoded protein: CSVVLNTEAFF. The rearrangement joins TRBV29-1 to TRBJ1-1, with D uncertain. The CDR3 runs to 11 residues. The V gene lost 4 bases and the J gene lost 0 bases, with 3 bases spanning the gap. Looked up from germline, CDR1 is SQVTM and CDR2 is ANQGSEA.

V and J are TRBV25-1 and TRBJ2-7, with D possibly being TRBD1 (6 bases). CDR3 length equals 13 residues. V dropped 6 bases and J dropped 5 bases, with 14 bases sitting between them. CDR1 MGHDK and CDR2 SYGVNS come from the germline V gene. The CDR3 DNA reads TGTGCCAGCAGGGTTACAGGGTACCACGAGCAGTACTTC. Translating it yields CASRVTGYHEQYF.

The V and J genes are TRBV7-9 and TRBJ2-3; 9 bases fit TRBD2. The CDR3 totals 17 residues. Trimming took 4 bases from V and 5 from J; bases not matched to a gene: 13. Per germline, CDR1 SEHNR and CDR2 FQNEAQ (reference sequence). The CDR3 nucleotides are TGTGCCAGCAGCTCCCCCGGGGTAGCGGGAGCAGTAGATACGCAGTATTTT. Encoded protein: CASSSPGVAGAVDTQYF.

This sequence joins TRBV19 and TRBJ2-1; 7 bases agree with TRBD2. This CDR3 comprises 14 residues. Trimming cost V 7 bases and J 2 bases; bases outside gene matches: 5. Germline V lookup: CDR1 LNHDA, CDR2 SQIVND (reference sequence). The CDR3 reads CASTGGGTYNEQFF. CDR3 DNA sequence: TGTGCCAGTACTGGGGGAGGGACCTACAATGAGCAGTTCTTC. Looking up the rest from reference TRBV19 and TRBJ2-1 gives the full variable domain: DGGITQSPKYLFRKEGQNVTLSCEQNLNHDAMYWYRQDPGQGLRLIYYSQIVNDFQKGDIAEGYSVSREKKESFPLTVTSAQKNPTAFYLCASTGGGTYNEQFFGPGTRLTVL.

The V and J genes are TRBV5-1 and TRBJ2-7; the D call may be TRBD1 or TRBD2 (6 bases each). The germline gives CDR1 SGHRS, CDR2 YFSETQ. The CDR3 length is 14 residues. The germline V and J ends were trimmed by 0 bases and 3 bases, with 10 bases remaining between them. The CDR3 spells CASSLEGGLYEQYF. For the CDR3, the DNA is TGCGCCAGCAGCTTGGAAGGGGGGCTCTACGAGCAGTACTTC.

The V and J genes are TRBV19 and TRBJ1-3, with 8 bases lining up with TRBD1. Germline V gene lookup returns CDR1 LNHDA and CDR2 SQIVND (reference sequence). This CDR3 is built from 16 residues. With V trimmed by 4 bases and J by 3 bases, 8 bases remained unmatched. CDR3 DNA: TGTGCCAGTAGTACCGATCAGGGGGCATTTGGAAACACCATATATTTT. It translates to CASSTDQGAFGNTIYF.

This clone has only a few counts. The chain uses TRBV5-1 and TRBJ2-2; 9 bases line up with TRBD1. Germline trimming cut 4 bases from V and 2 bases from J; bases unmatched to any gene: 6. The V gene's germline CDR1 is SGHRS and CDR2 YFSETQ. The CDR3 runs to 16 residues. CDR3 in amino acids: CASSTRDRVNTGELFF. CDR3 DNA: TGCGCCAGCAGCACCCGGGACAGGGTAAACACCGGGGAGCTGTTTTTT.

The rearrangement joins TRBV20-1 to TRBJ1-4, with D unclear. V lost 6 bases, J lost 8 bases, and 10 bases lay in between. CDR1 is DFQATT and CDR2 is SNEGSKA in the germline V gene (reference sequence). This CDR3 comprises 11 residues. The CDR3 nucleotides read TGCAGTGCCCTGTTTGCGGAAAAACTGTTTTTT. It is translated as CSALFAEKLFF.

The J gene is TRBJ2-5, the V gene TRBV5-5; no firm D call. The CDR3 runs 14 residues. The V end was cut by 2 bases, the J end by 1 base, with 9 bases between. Germline V CDR1 and CDR2: SGHKS, YYEKEE (reference sequence). As DNA, the CDR3 is TGTGCCAGCAGCTTTCCCTCCCCCCAAGAGACCCAGTACTTC. The encoded protein is CASSFPSPQETQYF.

This clone was detected only once. This sequence joins TRBV5-1 and TRBJ2-2; D could derive from TRBD1 or TRBD2 (6 bases each). The CDR3 has 14 amino acids. Trimming left V 7 bases short and J 4 bases short, with 14 bases between. Per germline, CDR1 SGHRS and CDR2 YFSETQ. CDR3 amino acids: CASSTEGGTGELFF. In DNA, the CDR3 is TGCGCCAGCTCCACGGAGGGGGGCACCGGGGAGCTGTTTTTT. The full variable domain, completed using reference TRBV5-1 and TRBJ2-2, is KAGVTQTPRYLIKTRGQQVTLSCSPISGHRSVSWYQQTPGQGLQFLFEYFSETQRNKGNFPGRFSGRQFSNSRSEMNVSTLELGDSALYLCASSTEGGTGELFFGEGSRLTVL.

The V call is TRBV19, the J call TRBJ1-5; D is perhaps TRBD1 (5 bases). This CDR3 spans 17 amino acids. V was pared by 3 bases and J by 7 bases, with 22 bases between. In germline, CDR1 is LNHDA, CDR2 SQIVND (reference sequence). CDR3 protein: CASSIPPGDRARQPQHF. The CDR3 nucleotides read TGTGCCAGTAGTATCCCCCCAGGAGACAGAGCGCGGCAGCCCCAGCATTTT.

The chain has TRBV11-2 and TRBJ1-2; weak D call: TRBD1 (5 bases). Trimming stripped 2 bases from V and 2 bases from J, with 15 bases between. CDR3 length: 16 amino acids. Germline assignment: CDR1 SGHAT and CDR2 FQNNGV. CDR3 DNA: TGTGCCAGCAGCTTAATCTTGTCAGGGCCAAACTATGGCTACACCTTC. Amino acids: CASSLILSGPNYGYTF.

This clone was observed a single time. The chain has TRBV7-2 and TRBJ1-2; D is unresolved. The CDR3 length is 14 residues. Germline V CDR1 and CDR2: SGHTA, FQGNSA. V dropped 5 bases and J dropped 5 bases, with 15 bases sitting between them. The chain's CDR3 is CASSPGYLEYGYTF. Written as DNA, the CDR3 is TGTGCCAGCAGCCCGGGGTATCTCGAATATGGCTACACCTTC.

The chain uses TRBV6-5 and TRBJ2-7; D might be TRBD1 or TRBD2, each matching 5 bases. Germline CDR1 reads MNHEY; CDR2 reads SVGAGI. V was clipped by 2 bases and J by 2 bases, with 10 bases between them. This CDR3 is built from 14 residues. The CDR3, as DNA: TGTGCCAGCAGTTACCTTTTGGGACCCTACGAGCAGTACTTC. Residues: CASSYLLGPYEQYF.

This chain joins TRBV11-2 and TRBJ1-2; TRBD1 matches at 7 bases. CDR1 SGHAT and CDR2 FQNNGV come from the germline V gene. This CDR3 is built from 18 residues. Germline trimming cut 5 bases from V and 4 bases from J; bases unmatched to any gene: 19. This CDR3 reads CASSQGGDSRVAGYGYTF. CDR3 nucleotides: TGTGCCAGCAGCCAGGGGGGGGACAGTCGCGTGGCGGGCTATGGCTACACCTTC. Filled out from reference TRBV11-2 and TRBJ1-2, the complete variable domain reads EAGVAQSPRYKIIEKRQSVAFWCNPISGHATLYWYQQILGQGPKLLIQFQNNGVVDDSQLPKDRFSAERLKGVDSTLKIQPAKLEDSAVYLCASSQGGDSRVAGYGYTFGSGTRLTVV.

The chain is built from TRBV14 and TRBJ2-7; tentatively, D is TRBD1 or TRBD2 (5 bases each). The CDR3 loop spans 15 amino acids. V dropped 2 bases and J dropped 6 bases, with 17 bases sitting between them. Per germline, CDR1 SGHDN and CDR2 FVKESK. CDR3 nucleotide sequence: TGTGCCAGCAGCCAATCGTACGGGGCCGGCGGCGAGCAGTACTTC. It yields the protein CASSQSYGAGGEQYF.